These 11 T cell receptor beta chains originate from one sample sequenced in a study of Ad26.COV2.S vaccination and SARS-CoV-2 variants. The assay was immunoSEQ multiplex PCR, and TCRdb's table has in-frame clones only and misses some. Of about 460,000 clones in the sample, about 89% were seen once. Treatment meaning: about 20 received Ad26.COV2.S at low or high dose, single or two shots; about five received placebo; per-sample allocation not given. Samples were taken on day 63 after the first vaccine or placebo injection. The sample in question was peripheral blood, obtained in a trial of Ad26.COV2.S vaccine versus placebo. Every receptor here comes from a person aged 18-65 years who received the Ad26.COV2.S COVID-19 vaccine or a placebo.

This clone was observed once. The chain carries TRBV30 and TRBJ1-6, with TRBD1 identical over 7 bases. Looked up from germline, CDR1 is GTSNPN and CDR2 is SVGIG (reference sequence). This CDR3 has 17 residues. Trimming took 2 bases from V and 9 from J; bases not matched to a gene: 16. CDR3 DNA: TGTGCCTGGAGTCCCCGGACAGGTTGGAGGGTGAGTTCACCCCTCCACTTT. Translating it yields CAWSPRTGWRVSSPLHF.

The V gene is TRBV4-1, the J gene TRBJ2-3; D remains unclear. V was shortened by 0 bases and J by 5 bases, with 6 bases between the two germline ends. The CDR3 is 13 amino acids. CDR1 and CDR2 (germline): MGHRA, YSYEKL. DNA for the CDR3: TGCGCCAGCAGCCAAGACCGCATAGATACGCAGTATTTT. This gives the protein CASSQDRIDTQYF.

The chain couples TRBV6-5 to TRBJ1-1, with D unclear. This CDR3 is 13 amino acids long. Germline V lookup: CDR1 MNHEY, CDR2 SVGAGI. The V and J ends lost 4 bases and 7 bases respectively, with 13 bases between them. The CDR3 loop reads CASSFSGYLEAFF. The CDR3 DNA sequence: TGTGCCAGCAGTTTTTCAGGTTACCTTGAAGCTTTCTTT.

CDR3 amino acids: CASSQDPRVSYNEQFF. CDR3 coding DNA: TGTGCCAGCAGCCAAGATCCCAGGGTTTCCTACAATGAGCAGTTCTTC. V usage is TRBV4-2 and J usage is TRBJ2-1, with a weak D call TRBD1 (5 bases). Trimming cost V 0 bases and J 1 base, with 10 bases left between them. The CDR3 covers 16 residues. CDR1 and CDR2 from the germline V gene are LGHNA and YNFKEQ.

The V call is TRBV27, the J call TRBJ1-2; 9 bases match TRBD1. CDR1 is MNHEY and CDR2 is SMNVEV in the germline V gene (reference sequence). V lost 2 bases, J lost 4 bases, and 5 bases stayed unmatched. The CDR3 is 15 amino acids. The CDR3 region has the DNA TGTGCCAGCAGTTTAAGAGGGACAGGGATCTATGGCTACACCTTC. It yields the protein CASSLRGTGIYGYTF.

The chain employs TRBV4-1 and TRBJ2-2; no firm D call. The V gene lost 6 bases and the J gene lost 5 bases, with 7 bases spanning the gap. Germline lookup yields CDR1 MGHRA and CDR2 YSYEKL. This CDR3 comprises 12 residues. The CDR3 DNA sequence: TGCGCCAGCAGAAAAGGGACCGGGGAGCTGTTTTTT. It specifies CASRKGTGELFF.

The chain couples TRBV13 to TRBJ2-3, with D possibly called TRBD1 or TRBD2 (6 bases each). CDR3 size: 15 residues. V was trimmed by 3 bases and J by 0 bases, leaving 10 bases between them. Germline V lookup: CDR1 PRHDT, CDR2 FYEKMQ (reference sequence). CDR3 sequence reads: CASSLWGASTDTQYF. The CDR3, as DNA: TGTGCCAGCAGCTTGTGGGGGGCTAGCACAGATACGCAGTATTTT.

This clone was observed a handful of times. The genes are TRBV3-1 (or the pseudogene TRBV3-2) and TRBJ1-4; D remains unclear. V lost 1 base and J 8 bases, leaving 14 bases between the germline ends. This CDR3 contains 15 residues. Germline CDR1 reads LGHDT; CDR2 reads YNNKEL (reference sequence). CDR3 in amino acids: CASSQGSAGGEKLFF. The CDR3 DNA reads TGTGCCAGCAGCCAAGGGTCTGCCGGCGGGGAAAAACTGTTTTTT.

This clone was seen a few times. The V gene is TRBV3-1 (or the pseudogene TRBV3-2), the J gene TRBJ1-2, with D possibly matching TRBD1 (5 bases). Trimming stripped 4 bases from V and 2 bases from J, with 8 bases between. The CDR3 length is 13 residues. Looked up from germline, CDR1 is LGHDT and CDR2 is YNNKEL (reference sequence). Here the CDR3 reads CASSPTENYGYTF. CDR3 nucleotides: TGTGCCAGCAGCCCGACAGAGAACTATGGCTACACCTTC.

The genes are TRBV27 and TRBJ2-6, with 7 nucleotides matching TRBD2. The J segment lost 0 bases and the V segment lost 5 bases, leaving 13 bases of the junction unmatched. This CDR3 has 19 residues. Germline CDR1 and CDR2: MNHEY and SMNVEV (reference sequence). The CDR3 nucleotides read TGTGCCAGCAGTCCCCTATCCGGGGGAGGGAGCTCTGGGGCCAACGTCCTGACTTTC. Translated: CASSPLSGGGSSGANVLTF.

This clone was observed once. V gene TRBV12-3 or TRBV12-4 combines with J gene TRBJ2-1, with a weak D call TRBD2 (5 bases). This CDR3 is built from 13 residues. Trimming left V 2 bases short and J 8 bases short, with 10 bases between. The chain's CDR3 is CASSLFGSDEQFF. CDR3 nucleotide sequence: TGTGCCAGCAGTTTATTCGGTAGCGATGAGCAGTTCTTC.